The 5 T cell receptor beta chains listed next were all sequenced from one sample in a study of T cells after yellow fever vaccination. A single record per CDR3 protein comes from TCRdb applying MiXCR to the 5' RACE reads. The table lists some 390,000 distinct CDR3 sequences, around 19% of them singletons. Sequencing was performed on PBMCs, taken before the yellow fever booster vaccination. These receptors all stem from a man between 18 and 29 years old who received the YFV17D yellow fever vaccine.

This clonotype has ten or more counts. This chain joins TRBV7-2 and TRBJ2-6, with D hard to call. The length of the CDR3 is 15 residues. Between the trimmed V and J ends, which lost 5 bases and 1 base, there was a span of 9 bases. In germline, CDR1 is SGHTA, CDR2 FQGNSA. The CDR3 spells CASSLDGSGANVLTF. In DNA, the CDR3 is TGTGCCAGCAGCCTAGACGGTTCTGGGGCCAACGTCCTGACTTTC.

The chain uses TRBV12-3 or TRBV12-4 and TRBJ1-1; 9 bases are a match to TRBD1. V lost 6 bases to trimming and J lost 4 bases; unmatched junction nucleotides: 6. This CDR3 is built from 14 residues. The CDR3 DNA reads TGTGCCAGCAGCACCTGGACAGGGGTCACTGAAGCTTTCTTT. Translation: CASSTWTGVTEAFF.

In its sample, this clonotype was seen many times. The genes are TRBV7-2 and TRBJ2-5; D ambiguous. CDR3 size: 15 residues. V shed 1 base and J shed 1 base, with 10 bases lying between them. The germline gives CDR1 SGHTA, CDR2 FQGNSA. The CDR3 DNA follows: TGTGCCAGCAGCTTAGGGTCCCTGTTCCAAGAGACCCAGTACTTC. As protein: CASSLGSLFQETQYF.

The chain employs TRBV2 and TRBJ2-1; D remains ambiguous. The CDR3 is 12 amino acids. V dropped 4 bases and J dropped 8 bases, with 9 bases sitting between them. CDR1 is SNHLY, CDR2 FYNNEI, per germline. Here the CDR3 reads CASSVSGYEQFF. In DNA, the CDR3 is TGTGCCAGCAGTGTATCGGGTTATGAGCAGTTCTTC.

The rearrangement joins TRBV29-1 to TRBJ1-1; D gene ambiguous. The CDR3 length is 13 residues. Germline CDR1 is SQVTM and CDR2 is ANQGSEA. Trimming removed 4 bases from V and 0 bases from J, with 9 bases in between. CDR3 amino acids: CSVAQAMNTEAFF. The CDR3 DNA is TGCAGCGTTGCCCAAGCTATGAACACTGAAGCTTTCTTT.